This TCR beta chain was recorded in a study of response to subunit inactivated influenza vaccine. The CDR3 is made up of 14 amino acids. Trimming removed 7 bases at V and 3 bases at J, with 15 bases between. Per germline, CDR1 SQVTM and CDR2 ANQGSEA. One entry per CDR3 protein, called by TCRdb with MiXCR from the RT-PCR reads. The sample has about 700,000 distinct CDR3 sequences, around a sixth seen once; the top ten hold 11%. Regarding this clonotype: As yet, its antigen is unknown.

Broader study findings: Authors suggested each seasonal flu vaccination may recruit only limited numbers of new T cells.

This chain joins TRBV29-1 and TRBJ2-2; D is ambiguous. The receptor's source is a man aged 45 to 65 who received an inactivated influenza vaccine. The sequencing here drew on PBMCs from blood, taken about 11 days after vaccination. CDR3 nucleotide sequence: TGCAGCGCCTCCACGTGGAGAGACACCGGGGAGCTGTTTTTT. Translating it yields CSASTWRDTGELFF.